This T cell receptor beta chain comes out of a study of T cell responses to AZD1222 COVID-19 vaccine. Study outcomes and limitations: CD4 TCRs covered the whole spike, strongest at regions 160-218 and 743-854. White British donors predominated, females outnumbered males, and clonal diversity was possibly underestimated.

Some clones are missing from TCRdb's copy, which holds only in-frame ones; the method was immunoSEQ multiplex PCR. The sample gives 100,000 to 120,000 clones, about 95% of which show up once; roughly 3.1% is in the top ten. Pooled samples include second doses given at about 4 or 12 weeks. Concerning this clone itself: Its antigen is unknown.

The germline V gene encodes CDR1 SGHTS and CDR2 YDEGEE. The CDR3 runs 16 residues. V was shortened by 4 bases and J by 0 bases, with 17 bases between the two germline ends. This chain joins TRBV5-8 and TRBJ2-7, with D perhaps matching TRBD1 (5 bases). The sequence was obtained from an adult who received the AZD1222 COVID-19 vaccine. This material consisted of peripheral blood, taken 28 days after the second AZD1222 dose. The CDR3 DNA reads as TGTGCCAGCAGCCCAAGGATAACAGGCGACTCCTACGAGCAGTACTTC. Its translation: CASSPRITGDSYEQYF.